The source of this T cell receptor beta chain is a study of cytomegalovirus exposure and HLA in healthy donors. Per germline, CDR1 SEHNR and CDR2 FQNEAQ (reference sequence). The CDR3 has 14 amino acids. The study ran its PCR with 60 Vbeta and 13 Jbeta primers. Assay: immunoSEQ multiplex PCR; the TCRdb copy retains only in-frame clones and omits some. The sample shows some 100,000 clones, under 85% of them seen only once. This clone has just a few counts. One junction end does not reproduce the germline sequence, and a read error may be involved. Material: PBMCs. The rearrangement links TRBV7-9 to TRBJ2-5, with D perhaps matching TRBD1 (5 bases). This clonotype was obtained from a man in his forties in good health and CMV-seronegative. CDR3 sequence reads: CSSSQGATQETQYF. CDR3 DNA: TGTTCCAGCAGCCAAGGGGCCACCCAAGAGACCCAGTACTTC.